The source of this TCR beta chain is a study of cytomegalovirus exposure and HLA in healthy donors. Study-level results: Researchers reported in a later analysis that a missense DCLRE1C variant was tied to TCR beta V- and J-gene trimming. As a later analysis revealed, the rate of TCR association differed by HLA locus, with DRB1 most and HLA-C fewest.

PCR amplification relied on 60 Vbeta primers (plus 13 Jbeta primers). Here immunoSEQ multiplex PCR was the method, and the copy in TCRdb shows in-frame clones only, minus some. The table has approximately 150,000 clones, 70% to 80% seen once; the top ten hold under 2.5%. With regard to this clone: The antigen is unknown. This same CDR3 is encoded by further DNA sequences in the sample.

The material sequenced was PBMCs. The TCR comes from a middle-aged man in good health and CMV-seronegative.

The CDR3 sequence is CASSIMGGTEAFF. In DNA form, the CDR3 reads TGTGCCAGTAGTATTATGGGGGGCACTGAAGCTTTCTTT. This chain uses TRBV19 with TRBJ1-1; D may be TRBD1 (5 bases). The V gene lost 3 bases and the J gene lost 4 bases, with 9 bases spanning the gap. CDR3 length: 13 residues. In germline, CDR1 is LNHDA, CDR2 SQIVND (reference sequence).